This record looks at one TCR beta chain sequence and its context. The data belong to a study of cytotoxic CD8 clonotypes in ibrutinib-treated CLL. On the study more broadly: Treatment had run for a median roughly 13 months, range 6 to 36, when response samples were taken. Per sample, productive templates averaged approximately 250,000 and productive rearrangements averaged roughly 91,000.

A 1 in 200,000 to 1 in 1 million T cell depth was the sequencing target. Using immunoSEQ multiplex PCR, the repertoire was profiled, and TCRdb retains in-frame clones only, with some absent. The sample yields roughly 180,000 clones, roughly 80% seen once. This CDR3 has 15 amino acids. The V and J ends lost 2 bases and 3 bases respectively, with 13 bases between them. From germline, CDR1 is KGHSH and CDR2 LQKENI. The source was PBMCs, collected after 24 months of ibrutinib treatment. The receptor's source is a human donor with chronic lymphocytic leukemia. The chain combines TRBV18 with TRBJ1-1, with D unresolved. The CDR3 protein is CASSPNWVRDTEAFF. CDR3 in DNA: TGTGCCAGCTCACCAAATTGGGTGAGAGACACTGAAGCTTTCTTT.